This T cell receptor (beta chain) comes out of a study of blood T cells in healthy people across ages. Study as a whole: Template switching captured about one barcoded beta molecule per two T cells.

The CDR3 consists of 13 residues. The germline V gene has CDR1 KGHDR and CDR2 SFDVKD. V lost 2 bases and J lost 13; bases outside the gene matches: 6. PBMCs numbering at least 6 million were isolated per sample. PCR was performed a second time for 7 to 11 cycles using a sample-barcoded 5' primer and a J-beta primer mix. Tags on each cDNA molecule came from a template-switch adaptor with 12 random nucleotides. A single record per CDR3 protein comes from TCRdb applying MiXCR to the 5' RACE reads. The sample has hundreds of thousands of distinct CDR3 sequences; about 36% are singletons. The V and J genes are TRBV24-1 and TRBJ2-4, with 8 bases fitting TRBD2. The sequence derives from a man between 18 and 35 years old in good health. Sequenced input: blood. CDR3 nucleotide sequence: TGTGCCACCAGTGATTCGCGGGGGGCAGAGCAGTACTTC. As protein: CATSDSRGAEQYF.